This T cell receptor (beta chain) was profiled in a study of T cell therapy after organ transplantation. Study outcomes and limitations: Reconstitution after therapy seemingly combined transferred and product-undetected endogenous clonotypes. Nonresponder repertoires showed strong pretherapy expansions, barely changing post-therapy.

In the case of this clone: Its antigen is currently unknown.

Some clones are missing from TCRdb's copy, which holds only in-frame ones; the method was immunoSEQ multiplex PCR. The top ten clones hold just over 9% of a sample with 15,000 to 20,000 clones, approximately 85% of them seen once. Documented time point: 4-8 weeks after completion of therapy. This CDR3 has 13 residues. Germline CDR1 MNHEY, CDR2 SVGAGI. V lost 5 bases to trimming and J lost 4 bases, with 8 bases between them. The clonotype was recovered from a human patient who had received a solid organ transplant and had CMV disease. Some T cells may possibly be graft donor cells. Source: CD8+ T cells from blood, taken after autologous CMV-specific T cell therapy. V is TRBV6-5 and J is TRBJ2-2; maybe TRBD1 (5 bases). CDR3 amino acids: CASSRTITGELFF. The CDR3 DNA reads TGTGCCAGCAGTCGGACAATCACCGGGGAGCTGTTTTTT.